One T cell receptor (beta chain) is described in this entry. No antigen is known for it. This record comes from a study of T cell repertoires in aging, cancer and after chemotherapy. As for the study in general: Over several months to years, re-sampled healthy donor repertoires clearly shared clones.

Peripheral blood genomic DNA, not sorted cells or RNA, was the template. The germline V gene encodes CDR1 LNHDA and CDR2 SQIVND (reference sequence). The CDR3 extends over 14 amino acids. V lost 1 base to trimming and J lost 8 bases, with 14 bases between them. Study-wide results and caveats: Loss of evenness, beyond lost richness, contributed to age-related TCR diversity decline in cancer patients. Median generation probability rose over the chemotherapy interval in each cancer cohort, suggesting rebound thymic output. Age-matched healthy donors had significantly more diverse, less clonal blood TCR repertoires than untreated cancer patients.

A mixed TRB-A/B primer pool amplified rearranged TRB by multiplex touch-down PCR. TCRdb re-called the multiplex PCR reads through MiXCR, storing one row per CDR3 protein. The top ten clones hold about 9.9% of a sample with 2,700 or so distinct CDR3 sequences, around 30% of them seen once. This receptor was identified in a human donor in good health. The sequencing input was blood. This sequence joins TRBV19 and TRBJ1-1; D perhaps matches TRBD1 (6 bases). CDR3 sequence reads: CASSIGSGVPEAFF. For the CDR3, the DNA is TGTGCCAGTAGTATAGGATCAGGGGTACCAGAAGCTTTCTTT.